A single T cell receptor beta chain is shown here with its context. Its antigen remains unknown. V shed 4 bases, J shed 2 bases, and the junction held 4 bases outside the gene matches. The germline V gene encodes CDR1 SGHNT and CDR2 YENEEA. CDR3 size: 14 residues. Profiling relied on immunoSEQ multiplex PCR, and the TCRdb table lists in-frame clones only, not all of them. The repertoire has about 27,000 clones, about 92% of them found once; the top ten carry approximately 0.53%. The data derive from a study of graft-versus-host responses after intestinal transplantation. In the study overall: Multivisceral, liver-intestinal, or isolated intestinal grafts went to recipients.

General study points: Detection of GvH clones occurred in recipient marrow, and some had their first appearance in ileum or blood.

Source: PBMCs, taken 18 days after transplant. The chain recombines TRBV11-3 with TRBJ2-7; 8 bases line up with TRBD1. The receptor's source is a human patient who received an intestinal transplant, so some T cells may come from the graft donor. The CDR3 nucleotides read TGTGCCAGCAGCTCAGGACAGGGCACCTACGAGCAGTACTTC. This sequence encodes CASSSGQGTYEQYF. The full variable domain, completed using reference TRBV11-3 and TRBJ2-7, is EAGVVQSPRYKIIEKKQPVAFWCNPISGHNTLYWYLQNLGQGPELLIRYENEEAVDDSQLPKDRFSAERLKGVDSTLKIQPAELGDSAVYLCASSSGQGTYEQYFGPGTRLTVT.